The clone carrying this TCR beta chain turned up a few times. This sample is part of a study of blood T cell repertoires in COVID-19. This CDR3 is built from 11 residues. The germline gives CDR1 WSHSY, CDR2 SAAADI. V lost 4 bases and J lost 5, with 5 bases in between. Participants, roughly 18 to 90 years old, spanned approximately 25 US areas. Clinical histories supplied by participants themselves formed the basis of cohort assignment. Only in-frame clones appear in the TCRdb table, and some are missing; sequencing was by immunoSEQ multiplex PCR. The sample contains some 220,000 clones, roughly 80% of which appear only once.

The receptor was derived from a woman aged 40 to 50 with acute COVID-19. Sequenced: PBMCs or T cells enriched from blood (not recorded which). The chain carries TRBV10-2 and TRBJ2-5; the D is unclear. CDR3 DNA sequence: TGCGCCAGCAGTGTGGAGGAGACCCAGTACTTC. This codes for CASSVEETQYF.